This T cell receptor (beta chain) is drawn from a study of CD4 and CD8 cells across lung adenocarcinoma regions. TCRdb re-derived calls from the PCR reads in MiXCR, one entry per CDR3 protein. The table lists 20,000 to 30,000 distinct CDR3 sequences, 40% to 65% of them singletons. This clonotype was detected ten times or more. Possible read error: a much larger clone is one base away. V lost 8 bases to trimming and J lost 13 bases, with 30 bases between them. CDR1 WSHSY and CDR2 SAAADI come from the germline V gene. The CDR3 length is 16 residues. The TCR originated in a male donor with lung adenocarcinoma. The CD4 and CD8 labels of this study may be unreliable. Specimen: CD4+ T cells from the center of a lung tumor. The chain employs TRBV10-2 and TRBJ2-1; perhaps TRBD2 as D (7 bases). This CDR3 reads CASEGGEQGEMETQFF. In nucleotides, the CDR3 is TGCGCCAGCGAGGGGGGGGAACAGGGAGAAATGGAGACCCAGTTCTTC.